The 3 T cell receptor beta chains below all came from one sample that was sequenced in a study of blood T cells in healthy people across ages. Combining a sample-barcoded 5' primer with a J-beta primer mix, a second PCR ran for about 7 to 12 cycles. MiXCR, applied by TCRdb to the 5' RACE reads, yields one record per CDR3 protein. The table has 650,000 to 700,000 distinct CDR3 sequences, 32% seen once. Source material: blood. These receptor sequences come from a woman older than 75 in good health.

This clonotype was detected ten times or more. The V and J genes are TRBV20-1 and TRBJ2-5, with TRBD2 matching 8 bases. The CDR3 consists of 14 residues. Germline V CDR1 and CDR2: DFQATT, SNEGSKA (reference sequence). V lost 3 bases and J lost 5; bases outside the gene matches: 8. CDR3 coding DNA: TGCAGTGCTAGCCCCGGGACTAGGGCTGAGACCCAGTACTTC. Protein sequence: CSASPGTRAETQYF.

This clonotype has ten or more counts. The genes are TRBV28 and TRBJ2-1; the D gene could be TRBD1 or TRBD2 (7 bases each). Trimming stripped 4 bases from V and 5 bases from J, with 15 bases between. Germline V gene lookup returns CDR1 MDHEN and CDR2 SYDVKM. The CDR3 spans 15 residues. The CDR3 region is CASSSQGGANNEQFF. The CDR3 DNA is TGTGCCAGCAGTTCCCAGGGGGGGGCCAACAATGAGCAGTTCTTC.

This clonotype showed up many times. V gene TRBV20-1 combines with J gene TRBJ2-5, with unresolved D. Trimming cost V 6 bases and J 5 bases, with 16 bases left between them. This CDR3 is 13 amino acids long. Germline assignment: CDR1 DFQATT and CDR2 SNEGSKA (reference sequence). DNA for the CDR3: TGCAGTGCCAAGGTGCAGTGGCAGGAGACCCAGTACTTC. Protein product: CSAKVQWQETQYF.